This T cell receptor (beta chain) derives from a study of a mutant IDH1 vaccine in newly diagnosed glioma. Time point described: week 47, end of study. Every vaccine dose comprised 300 ug of mutant IDH1 20-mer peptide plus topical imiquimod. Per the germline V gene, CDR1 is SGHRS and CDR2 is YFSETQ. Trimming at V came to 4 bases and at J to 3 bases, leaving 1 base not matched to a gene. The CDR3 is 13 amino acids. Assay: immunoSEQ multiplex PCR; the TCRdb copy retains only in-frame clones and omits some. Of roughly 50,000 clones in the sample, less than 85% were seen once. With regard to this clone: The antigen is not known.

The starting material was PBMCs, obtained from a glioma patient whose treatment included an IDH1 peptide vaccine. The origin of this receptor is a woman aged 40 to 50 with glioma. Some clones in this sample may be carry-over from other donors' samples. The chain links TRBV5-1 to TRBJ1-2; 9 bases line up with TRBD1. The CDR3 DNA is TGCGCCAGCAGCAGGGACAGGGACTATGGCTACACCTTC. Translation: CASSRDRDYGYTF.